The 29 T cell receptor beta chains in this list originate from one sample, sequenced in a study of pediatric ulcerative colitis. Assay used: immunoSEQ multiplex PCR; TCRdb lists only in-frame clones, some missing. The sample carries tens of thousands of clones, 75% to 90% recorded once. Material: blood. These receptors all stem from a boy aged 5 to 17 who was a control in a study of pediatric ulcerative colitis.

The chain couples TRBV19 to TRBJ2-7; 7 nucleotides line up with TRBD2. Germline V gives CDR1 LNHDA, CDR2 SQIVND (reference sequence). This CDR3 spans 16 amino acids. The V and J ends lost 3 bases and 3 bases, in that order; junction bases with no gene match: 11. The CDR3 here is CASSISRGSLSYEQYF. The CDR3 DNA is TGTGCCAGTAGTATCTCGCGGGGGAGTTTGAGCTACGAGCAGTACTTC.

V usage is TRBV6-5 and J usage is TRBJ2-3; D ambiguous. The CDR3 consists of 14 residues. Germline CDR1 and CDR2: MNHEY and SVGAGI. The germline V and J ends were trimmed by 2 bases and 4 bases, with 10 bases remaining between them. CDR3 in DNA: TGTGCCAGCAGTTACAGGGTACCCTCAGATACGCAGTATTTT. Residues: CASSYRVPSDTQYF.

The J gene is TRBJ1-2, the V gene TRBV5-1; D is ambiguous. Germline-derived CDR1 and CDR2 are SGHRS and YFSETQ. Trimming cost V 10 bases and J 1 base, with 14 bases left between them. The CDR3 is 13 amino acids. Written as DNA, the CDR3 is TGCGCCTCCGCGGCGGACTTTAACTATGGCTACACCTTC. Translated: CASAADFNYGYTF. Full variable domain (missing parts from reference TRBV5-1 and TRBJ1-2): KAGVTQTPRYLIKTRGQQVTLSCSPISGHRSVSWYQQTPGQGLQFLFEYFSETQRNKGNFPGRFSGRQFSNSRSEMNVSTLELGDSALYLCASAADFNYGYTFGSGTRLTVV.

V is TRBV5-4 and J is TRBJ2-5; 9 bases align to TRBD2. The CDR3 extends over 17 amino acids. V shed 4 bases, J shed 2 bases, and the junction held 12 bases outside the gene matches. The germline V gene encodes CDR1 SGHNT and CDR2 YYREEE (reference sequence). CDR3 amino acids: CASSQNRGGGVQETQYF. CDR3 nucleotides: TGTGCCAGCAGCCAAAATCGCGGCGGGGGGGTTCAAGAGACCCAGTACTTC.

The chain links TRBV13 to TRBJ2-3; 8 bases are shared with TRBD2. Losses at the gene ends were 6 bases for V and 6 bases for J; bases not matched to a gene: 11. The CDR3 is made up of 15 amino acids. The germline CDR1 and CDR2 sequences are PRHDT and FYEKMQ (reference sequence). CDR3 protein: CASSPPGGARDTQYF. CDR3 nucleotide sequence: TGTGCCAGCAGTCCCCCGGGAGGGGCGCGCGATACGCAGTATTTT.

V is TRBV21-1 and J is TRBJ2-1; the D call in the table, TRBD2, was not verified against the DNA. TRBV21-1 is listed as a pseudogene. The CDR3 consists of 14 residues. CDR3 residues: CASSPGLNTDEQFF. CDR3 sequence (DNA): TGTGCCAGCTCCCCGGGACTAAACACCGATGAGCAGTTCTTC.

The V and J genes are TRBV28 and TRBJ1-5; 9 bases are shared with TRBD1. The junction had 7 bases not matched to a gene; V was cut back by 1 base and J by 6 bases. Germline CDR1 MDHEN, CDR2 SYDVKM. The CDR3 contains 16 residues. The CDR3 is CASSLFLGQGAQPQHF. In DNA, the CDR3 is TGTGCCAGCAGTTTATTCCTGGGACAGGGTGCTCAGCCCCAGCATTTT.

The chain carries TRBV4-3 and TRBJ2-7; 7 bases match TRBD2. The junction had 3 bases not matched to a gene; V was cut back by 1 base and J by 3 bases. The CDR3 has 14 amino acids. Germline values: CDR1 LGHNA, CDR2 YSLEER. The CDR3 DNA reads TGCGCCAGCAGCCAAGCCGGGACTAACTACGAGCAGTACTTC. Amino acid sequence: CASSQAGTNYEQYF.

This chain links TRBV14 with TRBJ1-2; the D is unclear. Germline CDR1 is SGHDN and CDR2 is FVKESK. The ends were cut back, 0 bases at V and 4 bases at J, with 15 bases in the middle. The CDR3 runs to 16 residues. The DNA for the CDR3 is TGTGCCAGCAGCCAAGAGGTAGCGGCAGTGTCCTATGGCTACACCTTC. It specifies CASSQEVAAVSYGYTF.

The DNA for the CDR3 is TGCGCCAGCAGCTTGGTTAGAGGACTGAGCACAGATACGCAGTATTTT. Translating gives CASSLVRGLSTDTQYF. V and J are TRBV5-1 and TRBJ2-3; D perhaps matches TRBD2 (5 bases). CDR1 is SGHRS, CDR2 YFSETQ, per germline. CDR3 length: 16 residues. V dropped 0 bases and J dropped 0 bases, with 11 bases sitting between them. The full variable domain, in which reference TRBV5-1 and TRBJ2-3 provide the parts outside the CDR3, is KAGVTQTPRYLIKTRGQQVTLSCSPISGHRSVSWYQQTPGQGLQFLFEYFSETQRNKGNFPGRFSGRQFSNSRSEMNVSTLELGDSALYLCASSLVRGLSTDTQYFGPGTRLTVL.

The V call is TRBV21-1, the J call TRBJ1-2; no DNA check was done on the table's D call, TRBD1. TRBV21-1 is tagged as a pseudogene. This CDR3 spans 16 amino acids. CDR3 sequence: CASSKGDRGYYYGYTF. The CDR3 coding sequence is TGTGCCAGCAGCAAAGGAGACAGGGGTTATTACTATGGCTACACCTTC.

V usage is TRBV5-6 and J usage is TRBJ2-7; the D is unclear. Trimming left V 7 bases short and J 5 bases short, with 16 bases between. From germline, CDR1 is SGHDT and CDR2 YYEEEE. CDR3 length: 13 residues. As DNA, the CDR3 is TGTGCCAGCGGGAAACTCGAGGTTAACGAGCAGTACTTC. Its translation: CASGKLEVNEQYF. The full variable domain, with the rest looked up from reference TRBV5-6 and TRBJ2-7, is DAGVTQSPTHLIKTRGQQVTLRCSPKSGHDTVSWYQQALGQGPQFIFQYYEEEERQRGNFPDRFSGHQFPNYSSELNVNALLLGDSALYLCASGKLEVNEQYFGPGTRLTVT.

CDR3 amino acids: CSVEGPGTSYEQYF. The CDR3 bases are TGCAGCGTTGAAGGTCCAGGGACCAGTTACGAGCAGTACTTC. The chain has TRBV29-1 and TRBJ2-7, with D tentatively TRBD1 or TRBD2 (5 bases each). The CDR3 runs 14 residues. Trimming pared 1 base from V and 4 bases from J, leaving 14 bases between. From germline, CDR1 is SQVTM and CDR2 ANQGSEA.

The V and J genes are TRBV4-1 and TRBJ2-3, with 13 nucleotides matching TRBD2. With V trimmed by 3 bases and J by 4 bases, 10 bases remained unmatched. The CDR3 is 18 residues long. Germline V lookup: CDR1 MGHRA, CDR2 YSYEKL. The CDR3 sequence is CASSHPRTSGSEADTQYF. DNA for the CDR3: TGCGCCAGCAGCCACCCCAGGACTAGCGGGAGTGAGGCAGATACGCAGTATTTT.

The chain couples TRBV29-1 to TRBJ2-5, with 8 bases identical to TRBD1. Per germline, CDR1 SQVTM and CDR2 ANQGSEA. V dropped 5 bases and J dropped 2; count of bases not matched to a gene: 1. There are 12 residues in the CDR3. In nucleotides, the CDR3 is TGCAGCGTTTGGACAGGGCAAGAGACCCAGTACTTC. It yields the protein CSVWTGQETQYF.

This clone showed up just a few times. The chain employs TRBV4-1 and TRBJ1-2; D unclear. The V end lost 0 bases, the J end lost 3 bases, and 2 bases lay between the germline ends. This CDR3 is built from 12 residues. Per germline, CDR1 MGHRA and CDR2 YSYEKL. As DNA, the CDR3 is TGCGCCAGCAGCCAAGACTACTATGGCTACACCTTC. Residues: CASSQDYYGYTF.

The chain is built from TRBV27 and TRBJ1-4; D is unresolved. Germline lookup yields CDR1 MNHEY and CDR2 SMNVEV (reference sequence). V lost 4 bases, J lost 8 bases, and 14 bases lay in between. The CDR3 extends over 14 amino acids. The CDR3 bases are TGTGCCAGCAGTTCGACTAATCGAAGGGAAAAACTGTTTTTT. This codes for CASSSTNRREKLFF.

The table lists this clone with a count of one. The chain uses TRBV29-1 and TRBJ2-7; 8 bases are shared with TRBD1. Per the germline V gene, CDR1 is SQVTM and CDR2 is ANQGSEA. The CDR3 is 13 amino acids. Trimming removed 4 bases from V and 3 bases from J; junction bases left unmatched: 5. In DNA form, the CDR3 reads TGCAGCGTTGTTCTACAGGGGGGCTACGAGCAGTACTTC. Protein: CSVVLQGGYEQYF.

V and J are TRBV10-2 and TRBJ2-6; 8 bases line up with TRBD2. The CDR3 sequence is 17 residues long. The J segment lost 0 bases and the V segment lost 7 bases, leaving 8 bases of the junction unmatched. Germline V lookup: CDR1 WSHSY, CDR2 SAAADI. In nucleotides, the CDR3 is TGCGCCAGCATAAGGGCTAGCGGGTCCTCTGGGGCCAACGTCCTGACTTTC. Amino acids: CASIRASGSSGANVLTF.

CDR3 protein: CSVEEWSRGIATDTQYF. The DNA of the CDR3 is TGCAGCGTTGAAGAATGGTCCAGGGGAATAGCGACAGATACGCAGTATTTT. The chain is built from TRBV29-1 and TRBJ2-3, with a possible D match to TRBD1 (6 bases). The V gene lost 0 bases and the J gene lost 3 bases, with 19 bases spanning the gap. The germline V gene encodes CDR1 SQVTM and CDR2 ANQGSEA. The CDR3 is 17 residues long.

The V and J genes are TRBV9 and TRBJ2-1; the D gene is possibly TRBD2 (5 bases). The CDR3 is made up of 15 amino acids. V was pared by 1 base and J by 2 bases, with 10 bases between. Germline CDR1 and CDR2: SGDLS and YYNGEE. The CDR3 nucleotides are TGTGCCAGCAGCGTATCGGTAGCGACCTACAATGAGCAGTTCTTC. Residues: CASSVSVATYNEQFF.

The rearrangement links TRBV21-1 to TRBJ2-1. TRBV21-1 represents a pseudogene. The CDR3 has 18 amino acids. The CDR3 region has the DNA TGTGCCAGCAGATTCAGGAGTTTGGGTCTAGGCTCCTACAATGAGCAGTTCTTC. This translates into CASRFRSLGLGSYNEQFF.

The genes are TRBV9 and TRBJ1-4; no firm D call. The CDR3 runs to 14 residues. CDR1 is SGDLS, CDR2 YYNGEE, per germline. The V gene lost 1 base and the J gene lost 4 bases, with 8 bases spanning the gap. The CDR3 DNA sequence: TGTGCCAGCAGCGTATTGGGTGATAATGAAAAACTGTTTTTT. Protein product: CASSVLGDNEKLFF.

This clone was observed a few times. CDR3 sequence reads: CASSVESQGWKTQYF. The DNA of the CDR3 is TGTGCCAGCAGCGTCGAGTCCCAGGGTTGGAAGACCCAGTACTTC. This sequence joins TRBV2 and TRBJ2-5, with D possibly matching TRBD1 (5 bases). This CDR3 is 15 amino acids long. The germline gives CDR1 SNHLY, CDR2 FYNNEI. V lost 6 bases to trimming and J lost 6 bases, with 20 bases between them.

The chain recombines TRBV29-1 with TRBJ2-1; 7 bases are shared with TRBD1. With V trimmed by 4 bases and J by 3 bases, 0 bases remained unmatched. This CDR3 contains 12 residues. Germline V gene sequence: CDR1 SQVTM, CDR2 ANQGSEA. This CDR3 is CSVGTGYNEQFF. The CDR3 bases are TGCAGCGTTGGGACAGGCTACAATGAGCAGTTCTTC.

The gene calls are TRBV5-1 and TRBJ2-1, with D uncertain. This CDR3 is 14 amino acids long. Trimming removed 0 bases at V and 9 bases at J, with 13 bases between. From germline, CDR1 is SGHRS and CDR2 YFSETQ. The CDR3 here is CASSLVFLVREQFF. The CDR3 coding sequence is TGCGCCAGCAGCTTGGTTTTTTTGGTCCGTGAGCAGTTCTTC.

The chain carries TRBV28 and TRBJ2-3, with D unresolved. The germline gives CDR1 MDHEN, CDR2 SYDVKM. The CDR3 loop spans 14 amino acids. V was clipped by 5 bases and J by 5 bases, with 14 bases between them. CDR3 DNA: TGTGCCAGCAGTCGTTACAGCATCGGAGATACGCAGTATTTT. It encodes CASSRYSIGDTQYF. Together with reference TRBV28 and TRBJ2-3, the CDR3 gives the full variable domain: DVKVTQSSRYLVKRTGEKVFLECVQDMDHENMFWYRQDPGLGLRLIYFSYDVKMKEKGDIPEGYSVSREKKERFSLILESASTNQTSMYLCASSRYSIGDTQYFGPGTRLTVL.

CDR3 coding DNA: TGTGCCAGCAGCCCTTTGCGCGTTGATGAGCAGTTCTTC. It yields the protein CASSPLRVDEQFF. V usage is TRBV25-1 and J usage is TRBJ2-1; D gene ambiguous. Trimming cost V 6 bases and J 8 bases, with 14 bases left between them. CDR1 MGHDK and CDR2 SYGVNS come from the germline V gene. This CDR3 is 13 amino acids long.

This sequence joins TRBV5-1 and TRBJ2-6, with TRBD1 identical over 10 bases. Germline CDR1 reads SGHRS; CDR2 reads YFSETQ. The ends lost 0 bases at V and 0 bases at J; junction bases unmatched: 9. The CDR3 runs 20 residues. The CDR3 region is CASSLAPPTGGDSGANVLTF. The CDR3 DNA reads TGCGCCAGCAGCTTGGCCCCCCCGACAGGGGGCGACTCTGGGGCCAACGTCCTGACTTTC.